Detailed here is one T cell receptor beta chain. The antigen remains undetermined. Data came from immunoSEQ multiplex PCR; TCRdb stores just in-frame clones and leaves some out. This table holds 45,000 to 55,000 clones, around 80% found once. This sample stems from a study of T cell responses to AZD1222 COVID-19 vaccine. Study-wide context: Pooling of second doses given at about 4 or about 12 weeks was done. Findings of the study overall: With dominance at 160-218 and 743-854, vaccine-associated CD4 TCRs spanned spike.

Germline values: CDR1 SGHTS, CDR2 YDEGEE. Trimming at V came to 0 bases and at J to 5 bases, leaving 9 bases not matched to a gene. This CDR3 comprises 16 residues. The clonotype originates from an adult in good health. This rearrangement joins TRBV5-8 to TRBJ2-5, with 8 positions matching TRBD1. This specimen consisted of peripheral blood, obtained on day 0 of AZD1222 vaccination. CDR3 amino acids: CASSLAQGATLETQYF. The CDR3, as DNA: TGTGCCAGCAGCTTGGCTCAGGGGGCGACCCTGGAGACCCAGTACTTC.